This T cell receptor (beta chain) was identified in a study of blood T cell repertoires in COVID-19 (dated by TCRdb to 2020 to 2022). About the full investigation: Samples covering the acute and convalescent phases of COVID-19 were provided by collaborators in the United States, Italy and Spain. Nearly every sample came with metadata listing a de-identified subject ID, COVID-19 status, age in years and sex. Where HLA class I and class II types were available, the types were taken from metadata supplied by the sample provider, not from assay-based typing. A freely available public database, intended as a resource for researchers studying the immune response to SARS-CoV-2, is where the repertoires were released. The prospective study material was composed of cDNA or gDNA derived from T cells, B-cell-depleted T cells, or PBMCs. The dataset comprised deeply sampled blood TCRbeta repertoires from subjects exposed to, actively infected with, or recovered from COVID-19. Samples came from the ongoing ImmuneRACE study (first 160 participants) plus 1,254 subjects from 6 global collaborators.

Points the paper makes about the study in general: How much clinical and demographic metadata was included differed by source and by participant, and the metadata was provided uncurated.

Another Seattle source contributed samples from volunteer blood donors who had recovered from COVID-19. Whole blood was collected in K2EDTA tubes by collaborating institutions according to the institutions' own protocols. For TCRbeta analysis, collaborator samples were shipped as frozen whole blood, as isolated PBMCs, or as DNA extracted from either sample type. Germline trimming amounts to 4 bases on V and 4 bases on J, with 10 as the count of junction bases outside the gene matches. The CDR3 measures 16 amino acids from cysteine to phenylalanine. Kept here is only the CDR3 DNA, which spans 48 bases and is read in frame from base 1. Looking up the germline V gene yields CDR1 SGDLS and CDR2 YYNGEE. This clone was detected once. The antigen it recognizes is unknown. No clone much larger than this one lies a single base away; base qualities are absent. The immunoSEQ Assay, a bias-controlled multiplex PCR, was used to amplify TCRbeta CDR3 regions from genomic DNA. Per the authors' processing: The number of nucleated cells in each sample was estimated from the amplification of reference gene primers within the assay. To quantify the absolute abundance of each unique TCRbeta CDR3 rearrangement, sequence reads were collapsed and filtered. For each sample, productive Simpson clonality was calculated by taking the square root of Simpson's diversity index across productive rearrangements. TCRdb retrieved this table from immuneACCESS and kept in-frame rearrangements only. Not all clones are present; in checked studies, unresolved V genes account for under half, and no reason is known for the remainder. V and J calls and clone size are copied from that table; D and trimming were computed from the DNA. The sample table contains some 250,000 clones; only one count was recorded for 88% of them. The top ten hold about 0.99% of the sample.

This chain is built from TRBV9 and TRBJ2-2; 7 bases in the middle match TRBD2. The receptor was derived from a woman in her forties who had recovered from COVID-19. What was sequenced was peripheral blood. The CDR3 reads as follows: CASSPRGWEGTGELFF. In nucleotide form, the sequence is TGTGCCAGCAGCCCGAGAGGGTGGGAGGGCACCGGGGAGCTGTTTTTT.